This T cell receptor (beta chain) was sequenced for a study of blood T cell repertoires in COVID-19. V gave up 7 bases and J gave up 5 bases; unmatched junction bases: 5. CDR3 size: 13 residues. Germline-derived CDR1 and CDR2 are SNHLY and FYNNEI. Participants were placed into cohorts based on the clinical history they reported. Authors' analysis steps: The authors estimated nucleated cell counts from reference gene primer amplification. Data came from immunoSEQ multiplex PCR; TCRdb stores just in-frame clones and leaves some out. V and J calls and clone size are copied from that table; D and trimming were computed from the DNA. The sample records about 340,000 clones, around 90% being singletons.

The receptor was isolated from a woman aged 25 to 45 who had recovered from COVID-19. The chain uses TRBV2 and TRBJ2-7; 10 bases align to TRBD1. The material sequenced was PBMCs or T cells enriched from blood (not recorded which). Written as DNA, the CDR3 is TGTGCCAGCAACCGGGACAGGGGAGACGAGCAGTACTTC. Protein: CASNRDRGDEQYF.